This TCR beta chain came from a study of post-analysis software for immune sequencing data. Study-level results: In multiple sclerosis, normalized Chao1 diversity was significantly below that of controls.

Unique-molecular-identifier-tagged TCR beta cDNA libraries were used. TCRdb recomputed calls from the PCR reads with MiXCR, one row per CDR3 protein. Found here are around 710,000 distinct CDR3 sequences, about half of them singletons; the top ten hold roughly 4.9%. For this clonotype: No antigen is known for it.

Sequenced: blood. The TCR sequence derives from a girl between 5 and 17 years old with multiple sclerosis.

CDR3 sequence: CSARQMNTGELFF. CDR3 in DNA: TGCAGCGCCCGACAGATGAACACCGGGGAGCTGTTTTTT. The rearrangement uses TRBV29-1 and TRBJ2-2; D is perhaps TRBD1 (5 bases). The CDR3 has 13 residues. CDR1 is SQVTM and CDR2 is ANQGSEA in the germline V gene. Trimming shortened V by 7 bases and J by 1 base, and 10 bases separated the two germline ends.